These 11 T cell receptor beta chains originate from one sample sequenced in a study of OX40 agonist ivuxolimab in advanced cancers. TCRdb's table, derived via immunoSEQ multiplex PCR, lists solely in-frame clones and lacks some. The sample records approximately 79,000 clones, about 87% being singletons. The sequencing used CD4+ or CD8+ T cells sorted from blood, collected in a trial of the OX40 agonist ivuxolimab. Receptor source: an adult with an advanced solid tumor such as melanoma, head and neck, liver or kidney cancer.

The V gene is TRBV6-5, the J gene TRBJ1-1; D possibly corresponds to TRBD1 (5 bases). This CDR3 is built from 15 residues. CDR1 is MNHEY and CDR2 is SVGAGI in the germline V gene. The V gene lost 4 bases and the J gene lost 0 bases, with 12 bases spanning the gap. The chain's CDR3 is CASSWAGALNTEAFF. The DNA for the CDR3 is TGTGCCAGCAGTTGGGCCGGGGCTCTGAACACTGAAGCTTTCTTT.

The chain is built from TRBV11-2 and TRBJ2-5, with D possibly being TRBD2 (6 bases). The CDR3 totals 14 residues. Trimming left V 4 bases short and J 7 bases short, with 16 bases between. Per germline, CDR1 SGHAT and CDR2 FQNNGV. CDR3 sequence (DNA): TGTGCCAGCAGCTCCGGGACTCTCTGGGGGACCCAGTACTTC. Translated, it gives CASSSGTLWGTQYF.

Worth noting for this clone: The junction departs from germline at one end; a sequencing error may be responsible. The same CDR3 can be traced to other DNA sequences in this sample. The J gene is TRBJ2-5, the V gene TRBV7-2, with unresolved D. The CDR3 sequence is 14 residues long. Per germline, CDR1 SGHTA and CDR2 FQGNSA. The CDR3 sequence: CASSLPATKETQYF. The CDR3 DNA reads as TGTGCCAGCAGCTTACCGGCAACGAAAGAGACCCAATACTTC.

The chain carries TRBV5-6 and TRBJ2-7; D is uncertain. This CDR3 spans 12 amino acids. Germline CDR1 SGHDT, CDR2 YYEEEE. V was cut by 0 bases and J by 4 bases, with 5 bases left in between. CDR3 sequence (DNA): TGTGCCAGCAGCTTGGAAGGTTACGAGCAGTACTTC. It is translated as CASSLEGYEQYF.

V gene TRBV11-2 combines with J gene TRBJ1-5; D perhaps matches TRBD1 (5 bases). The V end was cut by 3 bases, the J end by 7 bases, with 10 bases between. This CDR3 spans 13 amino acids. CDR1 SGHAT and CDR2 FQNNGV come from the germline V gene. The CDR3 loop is CASSLAGGQPQHF. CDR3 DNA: TGTGCCAGCAGCTTGGCCGGGGGGCAGCCCCAGCATTTT.

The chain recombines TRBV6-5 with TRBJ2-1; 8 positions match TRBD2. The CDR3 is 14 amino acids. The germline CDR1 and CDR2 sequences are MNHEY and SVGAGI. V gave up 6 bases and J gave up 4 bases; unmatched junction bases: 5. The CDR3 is CASRSGLGYNEQFF. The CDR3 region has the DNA TGTGCCAGCAGATCGGGACTAGGTTACAATGAGCAGTTCTTC.

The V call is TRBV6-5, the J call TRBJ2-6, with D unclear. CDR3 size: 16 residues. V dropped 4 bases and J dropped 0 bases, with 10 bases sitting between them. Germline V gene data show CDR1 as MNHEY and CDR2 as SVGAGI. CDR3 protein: CASSSPGSSGANVLTF. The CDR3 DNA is TGTGCCAGCAGTTCTCCCGGTAGCTCTGGGGCCAACGTCCTGACTTTC.

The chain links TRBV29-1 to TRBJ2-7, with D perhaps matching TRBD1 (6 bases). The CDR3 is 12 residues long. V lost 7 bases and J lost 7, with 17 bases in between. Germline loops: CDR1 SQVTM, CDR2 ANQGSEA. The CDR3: CSAQTDSREQYF. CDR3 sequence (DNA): TGCAGCGCTCAGACGGACAGTCGGGAGCAGTACTTC.

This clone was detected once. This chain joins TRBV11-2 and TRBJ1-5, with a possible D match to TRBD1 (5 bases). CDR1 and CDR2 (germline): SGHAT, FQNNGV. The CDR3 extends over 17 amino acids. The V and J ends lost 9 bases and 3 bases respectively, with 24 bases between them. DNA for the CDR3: TGTGCCAGGATGAGCGTTTATGGGGGACCCCCCAATCAGCCCCAGCATTTT. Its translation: CARMSVYGGPPNQPQHF.

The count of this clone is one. CDR3 sequence: CASSFPGRGQTQYF. CDR3 in DNA: TGTGCCAGCAGCTTCCCGGGGAGGGGTCAGACCCAGTACTTC. This chain uses TRBV7-2 with TRBJ2-5; 7 bases are a match to TRBD2. CDR1 and CDR2 (germline): SGHTA, FQGNSA. The CDR3 is 14 amino acids. V was clipped by 3 bases and J by 6 bases; unmatched bases: 7. Full variable domain (outside the CDR3, taken from reference TRBV7-2 and TRBJ2-5): GAGVSQSPSNKVTEKGKDVELRCDPISGHTALYWYRQSLGQGLEFLIYFQGNSAPDKSGLPSDRFSAERTGGSVSTLTIQRTQQEDSAVYLCASSFPGRGQTQYFGPGTRLLVL.

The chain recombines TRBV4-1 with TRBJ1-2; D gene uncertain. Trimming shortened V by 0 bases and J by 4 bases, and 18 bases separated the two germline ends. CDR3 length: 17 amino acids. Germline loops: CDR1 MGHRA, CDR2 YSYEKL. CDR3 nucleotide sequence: TGCGCCAGCAGCCAAGAACGGGGATCCGAAGAATTCTATGGCTACACCTTC. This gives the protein CASSQERGSEEFYGYTF.